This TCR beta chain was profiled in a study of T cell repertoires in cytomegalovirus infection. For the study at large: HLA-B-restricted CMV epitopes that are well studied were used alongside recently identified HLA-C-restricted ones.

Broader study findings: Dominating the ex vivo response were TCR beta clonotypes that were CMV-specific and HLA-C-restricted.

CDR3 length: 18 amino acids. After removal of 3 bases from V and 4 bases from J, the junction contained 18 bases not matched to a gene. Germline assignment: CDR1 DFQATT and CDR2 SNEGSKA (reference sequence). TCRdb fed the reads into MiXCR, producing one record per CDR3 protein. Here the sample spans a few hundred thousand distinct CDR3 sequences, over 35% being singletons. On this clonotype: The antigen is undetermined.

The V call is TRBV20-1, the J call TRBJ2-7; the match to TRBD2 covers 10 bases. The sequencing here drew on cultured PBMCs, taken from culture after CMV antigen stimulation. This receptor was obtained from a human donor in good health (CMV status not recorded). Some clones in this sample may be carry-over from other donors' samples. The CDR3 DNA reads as TGCAGTGCTAGGGCCCCAAGGGCCCCAGCGGGAGGGGTATACGAGCAGTACTTC. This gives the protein CSARAPRAPAGGVYEQYF.